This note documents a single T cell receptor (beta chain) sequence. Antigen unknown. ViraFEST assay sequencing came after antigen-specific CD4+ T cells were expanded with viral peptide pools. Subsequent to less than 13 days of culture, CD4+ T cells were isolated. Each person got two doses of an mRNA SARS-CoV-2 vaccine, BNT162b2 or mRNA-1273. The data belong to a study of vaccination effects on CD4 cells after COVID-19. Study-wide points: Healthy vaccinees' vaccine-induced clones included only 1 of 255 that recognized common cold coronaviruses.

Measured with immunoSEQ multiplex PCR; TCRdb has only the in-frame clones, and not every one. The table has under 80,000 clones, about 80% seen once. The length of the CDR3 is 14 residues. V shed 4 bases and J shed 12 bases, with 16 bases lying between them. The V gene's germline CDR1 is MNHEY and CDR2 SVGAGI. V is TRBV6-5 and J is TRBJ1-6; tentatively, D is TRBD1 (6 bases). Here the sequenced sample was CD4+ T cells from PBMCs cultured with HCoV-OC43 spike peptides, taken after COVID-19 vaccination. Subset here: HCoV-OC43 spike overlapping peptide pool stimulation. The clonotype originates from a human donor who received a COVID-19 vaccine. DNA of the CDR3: TGTGCCAGCAGTTTGAACAGGGTCGTCTTACCCCTCCACTTT. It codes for CASSLNRVVLPLHF.